This T cell receptor beta chain was recorded in a study of blood T cells in healthy people across ages. This clonotype was counted only a few times. Its specificity is not known. General study results and limits: Estimates of diversity drawn from one million T cells were considered underestimates. For the donors, CMV status was unknown and possibly confounded expanded clonotype changes.

With 1 base removed from V and 8 bases from J, the gap between germline ends came to 14 bases. The CDR3 consists of 14 residues. Together with a sample-barcoded 5' primer, a J-beta primer mix was included in a second PCR lasting roughly 6 to 12 cycles. MiXCR was run by TCRdb on the 5' RACE reads, yielding one entry per CDR3 protein. Among about 570,000 distinct CDR3 sequences, 25% to 30% were seen once, and the ten largest hold around a sixth. What was sequenced was blood. This TCR derives from a woman between 65 and 79 years old in good health. The gene calls are TRBV12-3 or TRBV12-4 and TRBJ1-1, with D unresolved. This chain's CDR3 is CASSLERGYTEAFF. Here the CDR3 DNA reads TGTGCCAGCAGTTTAGAGCGGGGTTATACCGAAGCTTTCTTT.